This T cell receptor beta chain derives from a study of spatial heterogeneity in lung cancer. From the 5' RACE reads, TCRdb called clonotypes with MiXCR, one entry per CDR3 protein. The profile shows about 12,000 distinct CDR3 sequences, approximately 6.2% of them singletons. The time point here: sample taken at primary tumor resection. From tumor, nontumor lung or frozen PBMC, whole RNA was taken unsorted for sequencing. This clonotype was picked up many times. Germline CDR1 is SEHNR and CDR2 is FQNEAQ (reference sequence). The CDR3 spans 14 residues. Deletions cut 0 bases from V and 5 bases from J, with 7 bases between.

The material was normal lung tissue next to the tumor, obtained at surgery. The receptor was isolated from a male donor with early-stage non-small cell lung cancer. The J gene is TRBJ2-2, the V gene TRBV7-9; D is ambiguous. The CDR3 DNA sequence: TGTGCCAGCAGCTTAGCGCTTGCGACCGGGGAGCTGTTTTTT. Translated, it gives CASSLALATGELFF.